This is a list of T cell receptor beta chains from one sample in a study of shared clonotypes between healthy human individuals. Method: immunoSEQ multiplex PCR; TCRdb's copy keeps in-frame clones and lacks some. The sample consists of more than 550,000 clones, 92% of them appearing once. The specimen was naive CD8+ T cells sorted from blood. These receptors originate from a man under 40 in good health. Each CDR3 is given with its conserved first and last residue. The order of the fields is CDR3 DNA, CDR3 protein, J gene, clone size, V gene, D gene. The D gene is left open where the match is weak. The size entry is marked missing in some rows and otherwise reads once, few, many or a size class.

TGTGCCAGCAGTTTTACAGGGTATACTGAAGCTTTCTTT	CASSFTGYTEAFF	TRBJ1-1	.	TRBV27	.
TGTGCCAGCAGCTTGATTGGGCGGGACGCGAACACCGGGGAGCTGTTTTTT	CASSLIGRDANTGELFF	TRBJ2-2	.	TRBV5-5	.
TGTGCCAGCAGCTTAACAGCGCAAACCCCCTACGAGCAGTACTTC	CASSLTAQTPYEQYF	TRBJ2-7	.	TRBV7-9	.
TGTGCCAGCGATTTGGCCGGGGAGCAGTACTTC	CASDLAGEQYF	TRBJ2-7	.	TRBV11-2	.
TGTGCCAGCAGTCAGGGACAGTTACTCTACGAGCAGTACTTC	CASSQGQLLYEQYF	TRBJ2-7	.	TRBV6-5	TRBD1
TGTGCCAGCTCACTGAAAGGGCAGAGGAGCCTCGAGCAGTACTTC	CASSLKGQRSLEQYF	TRBJ2-7	.	TRBV18	.
TGTGCCAGCCTCGGGACAGGGACCTACGATGAGCAGTTCTTC	CASLGTGTYDEQFF	TRBJ2-1	once	TRBV28	TRBD1
TGTGCCAGCAGTGAACGTTGGGACAGGGATCAGCCCCAGCATTTT	CASSERWDRDQPQHF	TRBJ1-5	few	TRBV6-1	TRBD1
TGTGCTAGTGGTCCAACGACAGGGGCTGAAGCTTTCTTT	CASGPTTGAEAFF	TRBJ1-1	.	TRBV12-5	TRBD1
TGTGCCAGCAGTGAGGGTCGCGGGAGAGCCTACGAGCAGTACTTC	CASSEGRGRAYEQYF	TRBJ2-7	.	TRBV6-1	TRBD2
TGTGCCAGCAGCGTAGGAGGGGGGAGTGAAGCTTTCTTT	CASSVGGGSEAFF	TRBJ1-1	.	TRBV9	.